This T cell receptor beta chain appears in the sequencing data of a study of blood T cell repertoires in COVID-19. Across the study: PBMCs, B-cell-depleted T cells, or T cells were the source of the cDNA or gDNA that made up the material.

The protocol was immunoSEQ multiplex PCR, while the TCRdb copy is restricted to in-frame clones and leaves out a portion. Among about 280,000 clones listed, approximately 86% were seen once. Seattle patient enrollment occurred during active infection, with longitudinal follow-up thereafter. The CDR3 is made up of 18 amino acids. Sequences were obtained from peripheral blood. This TCR derives from a woman aged 70 to 79 with COVID-19, enrolled during active disease. This rearrangement joins TRBV21-1 to TRBJ1-4; the table's D call of TRBD1 was not tested on the DNA. TRBV21-1 is tagged as a pseudogene. The CDR3 nucleotides are TGTGCCAGCAGCAAAGAAGGGAAAAGGGGCCCAACTAATGAAAAACTGTTTTTT. Protein: CASSKEGKRGPTNEKLFF.